This T cell receptor beta chain was sequenced in a study of blood T cell repertoires in COVID-19. This CDR3 is 16 amino acids long. Losses at the gene ends were 2 bases for V and 6 bases for J; bases not matched to a gene: 12. Germline lookup yields CDR1 MGHDK and CDR2 SYGVNS. The repertoire was sequenced with immunoSEQ multiplex PCR; TCRdb's copy has only in-frame clones and lacks some. The sample yields about 330,000 clones, around 82% seen once. The sequenced sample was peripheral blood. This receptor was identified in a woman aged 45-65 years with acute or convalescent COVID-19. This chain joins TRBV25-1 and TRBJ2-7, with TRBD1 matching over 8 bases. CDR3 bases: TGTGCCAGCAGTGAACAAGGCAGGGGGCGTCAGGCCGAGCAGTACTTC. Translating gives CASSEQGRGRQAEQYF.